The entry below gives a single T cell receptor (beta chain) sequence along with its context. The antigen is unknown. The data stem from a study of T cell responses to AZD1222 COVID-19 vaccine. General study findings and limits: Distributed over spike, vaccine-associated CD4 TCRs predominated at 160-218 and 743-854. Clonal diversity was possibly underestimated, and white British individuals and females predominated among donors.

Measured with immunoSEQ multiplex PCR; TCRdb has only the in-frame clones, and not every one. The data show some 150,000 clones, 85% to 95% seen once. The CDR3 spans 16 residues. The gene calls are TRBV21-1 and TRBJ1-1; whether TRBD1, the table's D call, matches the DNA was not checked. TRBV21-1 is a pseudogene. The starting material was peripheral blood, obtained on day 0 of AZD1222 vaccination. The TCR sequence derives from an adult in good health. The CDR3 spells CASSNIRGRLDTEAFF. DNA for the CDR3: TGTGCCAGCAGCAATATCAGGGGCCGGTTGGACACTGAAGCTTTCTTT.